Sequencing of this TCR beta chain was carried out in a study of beta chain features in type 1 diabetes (dated by TCRdb to between 2017 and 2018). Some background on the complete study: Mean age, gender distribution, total cell number and subset yield did not differ between patients and healthy donors. A total of roughly 100 million sorted cells were examined across all samples, and the number of cells per subset was strongly correlated with RNA yield. The study compared TCRB repertoires of sorted circulating CD4+ T cell subsets between recently diagnosed type 1 diabetes patients and matched healthy donors. Whereas all 28 donors provided naive and central memory subsets, regulatory and stem cell-like memory subsets were isolated from just 8 patients and roughly 8 healthy donors.

General study outcomes and caveats: PCR may preferentially amplify shorter templates, but because patient and control samples were amplified and corrected together, any resulting skew would affect both groups equally. Because the HLA sub-analyses included only small numbers of individuals, any influence of HLA type on TCRB rearrangement was left unresolved. In all four CD4+ subsets, TCRB CDR3 length was moderately but significantly shorter in type 1 diabetes patients. Sequencing cDNA rather than genomic DNA could over-represent highly expressing activated cells, although activation and CD3 levels did not differ between groups. At VDJ recombination sites, patients with type 1 diabetes made fewer insertions and deleted more nucleotides, a pattern implying thymic rearrangement abnormalities. Naive, central memory and regulatory TCRB repertoires appeared to be more alike among patients than among healthy donors.

A single peripheral blood draw of around 120 mL on average was collected from each donor into heparinised tubes. A BD FACSAria II and a panel including CD45RO, CCR7, CD25, CD127, CD95 and CD27 were used to sort naive, central memory, regulatory and stem cell-like memory CD4+ T cells. Every sorted population had a purity above 95%. PBMCs were isolated immediately by Lymphoprep density gradient centrifugation and stained directly without culture. Samples were stained and sorted in pairs, with one healthy donor and one patient per experiment, so that batch effects were minimized. Note on this clone: The target of this receptor is not known. No base qualities exist here, and no much larger clone lies one base off it.

The High Capacity cDNA Reverse Transcription Kit was used to reverse transcribe all of the isolated RNA, meaning that expressed TCRB transcripts were what got sequenced. Deep immunoSEQ sequencing was applied to naive, central memory and regulatory T cell samples, giving an average of about 3.7 million total reads per sample. Sorted cells were lysed in RLT buffer and RNA was extracted with DNase-treated RNeasy Micro or Mini kits, depending on cell number. To prevent cross-contamination, each cell subset was processed individually, whereas patient and healthy donor samples were processed jointly. The immunoSEQ multiplex PCR was used to amplify TCRB sequences from cDNA, generating 87-bp fragments that spanned the CDR3 region. Sequencing of the amplicons was done on the Illumina HiSeq platform. Regarding the original processing steps: PCR bias was corrected computationally using synthetic template baselines, and reads within Hamming distance 2 were collapsed, with unmergeable singletons discarded. Reads were aligned against IMGT so that V, D and J genes, CDR3 length and insertions or deletions at six rearrangement sites could be assigned. Clonotype counts were normalized to sorted cell number within each subset before computing true diversity and Gini coefficients with the tcR R package. Repertoire sharing was quantified using the overlap coefficient calculated on TCRB nucleotide sequences. Out-of-frame TCRB sequences from naive cells were analyzed to stand in for the pre-selection repertoire. What TCRdb holds here is the immuneACCESS table cut down to in-frame rearrangements. Part of the clones is not present; checked against another copy, under half of the missing clones reflect an unresolved V gene, and the others are unexplained. That table supplies the V and J calls and clone size; D and trimming were determined from the DNA. The sample table holds 850,000 to 900,000 clones, of which roughly 15% were seen once. Clones ranked in the top ten supply 0.023% of the sample.

The sequence came from a woman younger than 30 in good health. The sample was naive CD4+ T cells from blood. Sample cell subset or site, as interpreted from the label and publication: true naive CD4+ T cells.

CDR3 region: CASSLYGGKGEKLFF. At the DNA level, the sequence is TGTGCCAGCAGCTTATATGGGGGAAAGGGTGAAAAACTGTTTTTT. The chain employs TRBV7-2 and TRBJ1-4; tentative D gene TRBD1, with 5 bases matching. CDR1 and CDR2, per the germline V gene, are SGHTA and FQGNSA. CDR3 length: 15 amino acids, cysteine to phenylalanine. Here the CDR3 DNA is all that survives: 45 bases in frame from base 1. V loses 2 bases, J loses 7 bases, and the germline ends lie 14 bases apart.